This T cell receptor beta chain derives from a study of regulatory T cells in long-lasting Graves disease. Study overall: Antithyroid drugs had been taken under 3 months by newly diagnosed Graves' patients.

HTBI primers from iRepertoire and Arm-PCR of CDR3 regions yielded the TCR beta libraries. TCRdb re-called the multiplex PCR reads with MiXCR, one entry per CDR3 protein. The table records some 340,000 distinct CDR3 sequences, about 10% of them present only once. Indicated time point: newly diagnosed GD, antithyroid drugs for less than 3 months. Making the TCR library involved RNA that had been extracted from PBMCs. American Thyroid Association guidelines served as the basis for diagnosing Graves' disease. The CDR3 length is 16 residues. The V gene end was trimmed by 5 bases and the J gene end by 2 bases; junction bases not matched to a gene: 9. This clonotype was counted ten times or more. These data were also reused for a study on T cells in Graves' hyperthyroidism and ophthalmopathy. That report adds: An absence of ophthalmopathy progression within 18 months meant stable Graves' hyperthyroidism. TCR CDR3 underwent first-round RT-PCR with the HTBI primer set.

The sample was peripheral blood mononuclear cells (PBMCs), taken at new diagnosis, from a patient treated with antithyroid drugs. The chain carries TRBV12-3 or TRBV12-4 and TRBJ2-3; 8 positions agree with TRBD2. The receptor's source is a woman between 18 and 29 years old with Graves disease. CDR3 DNA: TGTGCCAGCAGTCTCAGACTAGCGAGACCCACAGATACGCAGTATTTT. It yields the protein CASSLRLARPTDTQYF.